What follows are 27 T cell receptor beta chains derived from one specimen sequenced in a study of control samples from healthy donors and cancer patients. The assay was immunoSEQ multiplex PCR, and TCRdb's table has in-frame clones only and misses some. This table holds about 150,000 clones, roughly 92% found once. The material sequenced was blood. The receptor source for this set is a woman aged 18-35 years in good health.

This chain joins TRBV2 and TRBJ2-7; no reliable D call. The V gene lost 4 bases and the J gene lost 3 bases, with 10 bases spanning the gap. This CDR3 spans 13 amino acids. CDR1 is SNHLY, CDR2 FYNNEI, per germline. CDR3 bases: TGTGCCAGCAGTGTAGCCTCCAACTACGAGCAGTACTTC. It translates to CASSVASNYEQYF.

The rearrangement links TRBV21-1 to TRBJ1-1; the table's D call of TRBD1 was not tested on the DNA. TRBV21-1 is recorded as a pseudogene. The CDR3 extends over 14 amino acids. The CDR3 is CASSTRHQNTEAFF. CDR3 DNA sequence: TGTGCCAGCAGCACGAGACACCAGAACACTGAAGCTTTCTTT.

The chain is built from TRBV2 and TRBJ1-4; D may be TRBD1 (6 bases). Trimming took 10 bases from V and 8 from J, leaving 17 bases between them. This CDR3 spans 13 amino acids. CDR1 is SNHLY and CDR2 is FYNNEI in the germline V gene. The CDR3 loop reads CATNREGGEKLFF. The CDR3 bases are TGTGCCACCAACAGGGAGGGAGGAGAAAAACTGTTTTTT.

This clone has more than one count but fewer than ten. The V gene is TRBV5-1, the J gene TRBJ1-3; no reliable D call. There are 14 residues in the CDR3. In germline, CDR1 is SGHRS, CDR2 YFSETQ. V lost 4 bases and J lost 0, with 8 bases in between. The CDR3 region has the DNA TGCGCCAGCAGCGAAGGGAACTCTGGAAACACCATATATTTT. Its protein product is CASSEGNSGNTIYF.

The rearrangement links TRBV5-1 to TRBJ2-7; TRBD2 matches at 10 bases. The CDR3 is 15 residues long. Looked up from germline, CDR1 is SGHRS and CDR2 is YFSETQ. After removal of 2 bases from V and 0 bases from J, the junction contained 2 bases not matched to a gene. CDR3 residues: CASSFSSGSSYEQYF. CDR3 in DNA: TGCGCCAGCAGCTTCTCTAGCGGGAGCTCCTACGAGCAGTACTTC. Drawing the rest from reference TRBV5-1 and TRBJ2-7, the complete variable domain is KAGVTQTPRYLIKTRGQQVTLSCSPISGHRSVSWYQQTPGQGLQFLFEYFSETQRNKGNFPGRFSGRQFSNSRSEMNVSTLELGDSALYLCASSFSSGSSYEQYFGPGTRLTVT.

The V and J genes are TRBV6-5 and TRBJ1-1; D remains ambiguous. The CDR3 is 13 amino acids. Germline V lookup: CDR1 MNHEY, CDR2 SVGAGI. V lost 8 bases to trimming and J lost 0 bases, with 10 bases between them. CDR3 loop: CASRVGLNTEAFF. CDR3 bases: TGTGCCAGCCGGGTGGGCTTGAACACTGAAGCTTTCTTT.

V and J are TRBV18 and TRBJ2-2; 9 positions agree with TRBD1. CDR1 and CDR2 from the germline V gene are KGHSH and LQKENI. The V segment lost 4 bases and the J segment 3 bases; nucleotides outside the gene matches: 6. This CDR3 has 16 amino acids. In DNA form, the CDR3 reads TGTGCCAGCTCACGGCCACAGGGGGCGGACACCGGGGAGCTGTTTTTT. Residues: CASSRPQGADTGELFF. The full variable domain, its missing parts supplied by reference TRBV18 and TRBJ2-2, is NAGVMQNPRHLVRRRGQEARLRCSPMKGHSHVYWYRQLPEEGLKFMVYLQKENIIDESGMPKERFSAEFPKEGPSILRIQQVVRGDSAAYFCASSRPQGADTGELFFGEGSRLTVL.

The chain has TRBV7-9 and TRBJ2-7; D remains unclear. The CDR3 totals 14 residues. V gave up 3 bases and J gave up 4 bases, with 13 bases separating them. Germline V CDR1 and CDR2: SEHNR, FQNEAQ (reference sequence). CDR3 region: CASSFLTPPYEQYF. DNA of the CDR3: TGTGCCAGCAGCTTTCTGACCCCGCCTTACGAGCAGTACTTC.

The rearrangement links TRBV7-8 to TRBJ2-7; no reliable D call. Between the trimmed V and J ends, which lost 2 bases and 5 bases, there was a span of 19 bases. Germline V CDR1 and CDR2: SGHVS, FQNEAQ. The CDR3 sequence is 16 residues long. The CDR3 loop is CASSLLFRGPSNEQYF. CDR3 DNA sequence: TGTGCCAGCAGCTTACTTTTCCGAGGTCCCAGCAACGAGCAGTACTTC.

The V call is TRBV2, the J call TRBJ1-1; D is unclear. V was trimmed by 5 bases and J by 2 bases, leaving 9 bases between them. The germline V gene has CDR1 SNHLY and CDR2 FYNNEI. This CDR3 spans 13 amino acids. This chain's CDR3 is CASSLGRNTEAFF. CDR3 coding DNA: TGTGCCAGCAGTTTGGGCCGCAACACTGAAGCTTTCTTT.

The chain has TRBV10-3 and TRBJ1-5; the D gene is possibly TRBD1 (5 bases). In germline, CDR1 is ENHRY, CDR2 SYGVKD. The CDR3 is 12 amino acids. V lost 2 bases and J lost 12, with 11 bases in between. CDR3 coding DNA: TGTGCCATCAGTGAGGGGGACTCGGTCCAGCATTTT. This codes for CAISEGDSVQHF.

This rearrangement joins TRBV6-1 to TRBJ1-1; no firm D call. This CDR3 region has 12 residues. CDR1 is MNHNS and CDR2 is SASEGT in the germline V gene. V gave up 3 bases and J gave up 3 bases, with 5 bases separating them. The CDR3 loop reads CASSEAYTEAFF. The CDR3 DNA is TGTGCCAGCAGTGAGGCTTACACTGAAGCTTTCTTT.

The chain is built from TRBV21-1 and TRBJ1-4. TRBV21-1 is termed a pseudogene. The CDR3 extends over 17 amino acids. CDR3 in DNA: TGTGCCAGCAGCTTTCAAGGTTTGGTCCTGCTGGATGAAAAACTGTTTTTT. Residues: CASSFQGLVLLDEKLFF.

This CDR3 is CATTTGQGSKETQYF. Here the CDR3 DNA reads TGTGCCACCACCACGGGCCAGGGCAGCAAAGAGACCCAGTACTTC. The V and J genes are TRBV15 and TRBJ2-5; TRBD1 might be the D (5 bases). The CDR3 contains 15 residues. The germline CDR1 and CDR2 sequences are LNHNV and YYDKDF (reference sequence). Trimming took off 7 bases at V and 3 bases at J, with 18 bases between the two ends.

The chain employs TRBV28 and TRBJ1-5; D is ambiguous. V was pared by 3 bases and J by 0 bases, with 3 bases between. The CDR3 length is 13 residues. CDR1 is MDHEN, CDR2 SYDVKM, per germline. CDR3 DNA sequence: TGTGCCAGCAGTTTGAATAGCAATCAGCCCCAGCATTTT. Its translation is CASSLNSNQPQHF.

This chain uses TRBV4-3 with TRBJ2-3; D is undetermined. The CDR3 totals 14 residues. V was pared by 3 bases and J by 1 base, with 8 bases between. Germline V gene lookup returns CDR1 LGHNA and CDR2 YSLEER. CDR3 protein: CASSQKIGTDTQYF. The CDR3 DNA reads as TGCGCCAGCAGCCAGAAAATCGGCACAGATACGCAGTATTTT.

The rearrangement uses TRBV6-5 and TRBJ2-2, with D unresolved. The germline V gene has CDR1 MNHEY and CDR2 SVGAGI. The CDR3 contains 15 residues. V lost 7 bases and J 5 bases, leaving 17 bases between the germline ends. The CDR3 reads CASTTDGSRTGELFF. In DNA form, the CDR3 reads TGTGCCAGCACCACAGACGGATCAAGGACCGGGGAGCTGTTTTTT.

V usage is TRBV7-2 and J usage is TRBJ1-2; the D is unclear. Between the trimmed V and J ends, which lost 1 base and 5 bases, there was a span of 14 bases. Germline-derived CDR1 and CDR2 are SGHTA and FQGNSA. The CDR3 consists of 15 residues. The CDR3 DNA sequence: TGTGCCAGCAGCTTAGGTACGGGATCGGGTTATGGCTACACCTTC. Translation: CASSLGTGSGYGYTF.

This chain uses TRBV6-5 with TRBJ2-7; a weak D match, TRBD2 (6 bases). The CDR3 covers 14 residues. Trimming cost V 1 base and J 7 bases, with 14 bases left between them. Germline-derived CDR1 and CDR2 are MNHEY and SVGAGI. The DNA of the CDR3 is TGTGCCAGCAGTTACTTCCCCCTGGGGGGAGAGCAGTACTTC. Translated: CASSYFPLGGEQYF.

This clone has only one observation. The chain couples TRBV7-8 to TRBJ1-5; tentatively, D is TRBD1 (6 bases). Germline values: CDR1 SGHVS, CDR2 FQNEAQ. The CDR3 totals 15 residues. Trimming removed 2 bases at V and 6 bases at J, with 14 bases between. DNA of the CDR3: TGTGCCAGCAGCTTAAGGGGGAAGGAAGTTCAGCCCCAGCATTTT. As protein: CASSLRGKEVQPQHF.

V gene TRBV5-4 combines with J gene TRBJ2-7; D uncertain. Germline V gene lookup returns CDR1 SGHNT and CDR2 YYREEE (reference sequence). V lost 4 bases and J lost 2, with 16 bases in between. There are 15 residues in the CDR3. The DNA of the CDR3 is TGTGCCAGCAGCCCCTCCGCTACTGGGGCCTACGAGCAGTACTTC. This sequence encodes CASSPSATGAYEQYF.

The chain couples TRBV7-2 to TRBJ1-1, with D hard to call. V gave up 1 base and J gave up 0 bases, with 9 bases separating them. The CDR3 has 15 residues. Germline V gives CDR1 SGHTA, CDR2 FQGNSA. CDR3: CASSLGLSVNTEAFF. The CDR3, as DNA: TGTGCCAGCAGCTTAGGGTTATCGGTGAACACTGAAGCTTTCTTT.

The chain carries TRBV28 and TRBJ1-1; 8 positions agree with TRBD1. The CDR3 is 14 amino acids. Unmatched junction bases numbered 3, after V lost 2 bases and J lost 4 bases. Germline assignment: CDR1 MDHEN and CDR2 SYDVKM. The CDR3 coding sequence is TGTGCCAGCAGTTTACAGGGGGCAAGCACTGAAGCTTTCTTT. Protein product: CASSLQGASTEAFF.

The V gene is TRBV20-1, the J gene TRBJ2-7; possible D gene TRBD2, 6 bases. This CDR3 region has 11 residues. The germline CDR1 and CDR2 sequences are DFQATT and SNEGSKA (reference sequence). V was shortened by 3 bases and J by 3 bases, with 6 bases between the two germline ends. CDR3 residues: CSASGSYEQYF. The CDR3 DNA reads TGCAGTGCTAGCGGGAGCTACGAGCAGTACTTC.

The sample holds one count of this clone. The CDR3 DNA reads as TGTGCCAGCAGCTTGGCGGAGCAGTACTTC. It codes for CASSLAEQYF. The rearrangement uses TRBV5-5 and TRBJ2-7; unclear D gene. The germline V and J ends were trimmed by 0 bases and 7 bases, with 2 bases remaining between them. The CDR3 is 10 residues long. Germline V gene sequence: CDR1 SGHKS, CDR2 YYEKEE (reference sequence).

V and J are TRBV6-5 and TRBJ1-5; D uncertain. V lost 2 bases and J 9 bases, leaving 11 bases between the germline ends. Germline CDR1 and CDR2: MNHEY and SVGAGI. This CDR3 contains 13 residues. CDR3 sequence reads: CASSYTASRPQHF. In DNA form, the CDR3 reads TGTGCCAGCAGTTACACAGCGTCTCGGCCCCAGCATTTT.

The chain carries TRBV19 and TRBJ2-7; D is ambiguous. CDR1 and CDR2 from the germline V gene are LNHDA and SQIVND (reference sequence). V gave up 4 bases and J gave up 2 bases, with 9 bases separating them. This CDR3 is 13 amino acids long. This CDR3 reads CASSNEGAYEQYF. In nucleotides, the CDR3 is TGTGCCAGTAGTAATGAAGGAGCCTACGAGCAGTACTTC.